The clone carrying this T cell receptor (beta chain) was found many times. The sample comes from a study of read filtering for tumor transcriptome and immune sequencing. Study in general: The cohort had about 16 men and over twelve women aged roughly 47 to 80, mean roughly 65 years. 8 patients were R-ISS I, approximately 15 were R-ISS II, more than five were R-ISS III.

The library was built from about 400 ng RNA with molecular barcoded adaptors for alpha/delta and beta/gamma chains. Each CDR3 protein is one row after TCRdb ran MiXCR on the reads. The sample lists 40,000 or so distinct CDR3 sequences, roughly an eighth seen once, with approximately 30% in the top ten. CDR1 is MNHEY, CDR2 SMNVEV, per germline (reference sequence). The CDR3 has 14 residues. Trimming removed 3 bases at V and 4 bases at J, with 10 bases between. Specimen: a population of CD138-negative cells sorted from bone marrow. The chain couples TRBV27 to TRBJ2-1; D may be TRBD2 (5 bases). This receptor was taken from a donor aged 40 or older with multiple myeloma. In nucleotides, the CDR3 is TGTGCCAGCAGTTTCCAGCGGACGTACAATGAGCAGTTCTTC. It codes for CASSFQRTYNEQFF.